This TCR beta chain was identified in a study of T cell clonotyping in hematopoietic cell transplantation. Across the study: Recipient samples before transplant were obtained post-cytoreduction.

Specified time point: recipient sample about 28 days before transplant, after cytoreduction. This clone has just one count. Germline loops: CDR1 PRHDT, CDR2 FYEKMQ (reference sequence). The length of the CDR3 is 13 residues. Deletions cut 5 bases from V and 2 bases from J, with 9 bases between. Using immunoSEQ multiplex PCR, the repertoire was profiled, and TCRdb retains in-frame clones only, with some absent. The sample holds more than 20,000 clones, about 90% seen once. This rearrangement joins TRBV13 to TRBJ1-1, with unresolved D. Material: peripheral blood mononuclear cells, obtained before stem cell transplant. The sequence was obtained from a man aged 18 to 35 with biphenotypic leukemia. Some clones in this sample may be carry-over from other donors' samples. CDR3 DNA: TGTGCCAGCAGCGTCAGACGTAACACTGAAGCTTTCTTT. Residues: CASSVRRNTEAFF. Based on the CDR3 plus reference TRBV13 and TRBJ1-1, the full variable domain is AAGVIQSPRHLIKEKRETATLKCYPIPRHDTVYWYQQGPGQDPQFLISFYEKMQSDKGSIPDRFSAQQFSDYHSELNMSSLELGDSALYFCASSVRRNTEAFFGQGTRLTVV.